These 11 T cell receptor beta chains came from one sample sequenced in a study of shared clonotypes between healthy human individuals (dated by TCRdb to 2020 to 2022). CD8 naive samples consisted of CD45RO-negative cells that were positively selected for CCR7, yielding a CD45RA+CCR7+ population without TemRA cells. Library creation used the immunoSEQ multiplex PCR assay. In TCRdb, the immuneACCESS table is reduced to in-frame sequences with V and J assigned. These tables do not hold every clone; where another copy was compared, an unresolved V gene accounts for under half, and the others remain unexplained. The sample table holds about 870,000 clones, of which almost 95% were seen once. Of the sample, about 24% falls within the top ten clones. The sample consisted of naive CD8+ T cells sorted from blood. Interpreted using the paper, the cell subset or site label stands for: CD45RA+CCR7+. These receptors originate from a man aged 30 to 39 in good health.

This chain joins TRBV5-5 and TRBJ1-1; D possibly corresponds to TRBD1 (5 bases). Germline V gene data show CDR1 as SGHKS and CDR2 as YYEKEE (reference sequence). The CDR3 totals 13 residues. The V gene lost 1 base and the J gene lost 4 bases, with 8 bases spanning the gap. CDR3 loop: CASSLTGSTEAFF. The CDR3 bases are TGTGCCAGCAGCTTGACAGGCAGCACTGAAGCTTTCTTT.

The chain recombines TRBV14 with TRBJ2-5, with a possible D match to TRBD1 (6 bases). Germline values: CDR1 SGHDN, CDR2 FVKESK. CDR3 length: 16 amino acids. Trimming shortened V by 5 bases and J by 2 bases, and 18 bases separated the two germline ends. DNA for the CDR3: TGTGCCAGCAGCGCTTCAGGGACACGTCAACAAGAGACCCAGTACTTC. As protein: CASSASGTRQQETQYF.

The V call is TRBV28, the J call TRBJ2-7; 9 nucleotides agree with TRBD2. This CDR3 comprises 17 residues. Per germline, CDR1 MDHEN and CDR2 SYDVKM. The V gene end was trimmed by 4 bases and the J gene end by 6 bases; junction bases not matched to a gene: 16. The CDR3 reads CASSSSPGTSRPIEQYF. The CDR3, as DNA: TGTGCCAGCAGTTCCTCCCCCGGGACTAGCCGCCCTATCGAGCAGTACTTC.

The chain uses TRBV9 and TRBJ2-3; no firm D call. The germline V gene encodes CDR1 SGDLS and CDR2 YYNGEE. The germline V and J ends were trimmed by 7 bases and 5 bases, with 8 bases remaining between them. CDR3 length equals 11 residues. The CDR3 reads CASGRGDTQYF. The DNA of the CDR3 is TGTGCCAGCGGCCGTGGAGATACGCAGTATTTT.

The gene calls are TRBV7-2 and TRBJ2-7; 7 nucleotides agree with TRBD2. CDR1 is SGHTA, CDR2 FQGNSA, per germline. The CDR3 is 17 residues long. J gave up 0 bases and V 1 base, and 9 bases lay outside the gene matches. The CDR3 DNA is TGTGCCAGCAGCTTAGGATCTGGGGAGGGACTCTCCTACGAGCAGTACTTC. This codes for CASSLGSGEGLSYEQYF. Variable domain in full (rest from reference TRBV7-2 and TRBJ2-7): GAGVSQSPSNKVTEKGKDVELRCDPISGHTALYWYRQSLGQGLEFLIYFQGNSAPDKSGLPSDRFSAERTGGSVSTLTIQRTQQEDSAVYLCASSLGSGEGLSYEQYFGPGTRLTVT.

This clone was found many times. The V gene is TRBV7-8, the J gene TRBJ2-5; 8 bases map to TRBD2. Germline CDR1 is SGHVS and CDR2 is FQNEAQ. V shed 5 bases, J shed 3 bases, and the junction held 8 bases outside the gene matches. The CDR3 has 15 amino acids. This CDR3 reads CASSPTAGVEETQYF. In DNA form, the CDR3 reads TGTGCCAGCAGCCCTACAGCGGGAGTAGAAGAGACCCAGTACTTC.

This rearrangement joins TRBV7-6 to TRBJ1-4; D possibly corresponds to TRBD1 (5 bases). CDR3 length: 14 amino acids. V gave up 5 bases and J gave up 6 bases, with 13 bases separating them. CDR1 and CDR2 (germline): SGHVS, FNYEAQ. For the CDR3, the DNA is TGTGCCAGCAGCAACCGGGACCGCGATGAAAAACTGTTTTTT. This gives the protein CASSNRDRDEKLFF.

The chain recombines TRBV12-1 with TRBJ2-7. TRBV12-1 is tagged as a pseudogene. The CDR3 sequence is 14 residues long. The chain's CDR3 is CASTAPRAIYEQYF. The DNA of the CDR3 is TGTGCCAGCACCGCTCCCCGGGCGATCTACGAGCAGTACTTC.

The chain is built from TRBV28 and TRBJ1-5; D uncertain. Trimming shortened V by 2 bases and J by 4 bases, and 6 bases separated the two germline ends. Germline CDR1 and CDR2: MDHEN and SYDVKM. The length of the CDR3 is 13 residues. CDR3 residues: CASSLEENQPQHF. CDR3 in DNA: TGTGCCAGCAGTTTAGAGGAAAATCAGCCCCAGCATTTT.

The chain employs TRBV11-2 and TRBJ2-3; 12 bases fit TRBD2. Looked up from germline, CDR1 is SGHAT and CDR2 is FQNNGV. The CDR3 loop spans 17 amino acids. With V trimmed by 1 base and J by 7 bases, 9 bases remained unmatched. In DNA form, the CDR3 reads TGTGCCAGCAGCTTAGGGACTAGCGGGGTCCTGAAAAATACGCAGTATTTT. Amino acids: CASSLGTSGVLKNTQYF.

The V call is TRBV28, the J call TRBJ2-5; 12 bases match TRBD2. The CDR3 runs 15 residues. V gave up 6 bases and J gave up 6 bases; unmatched junction bases: 8. Germline V gene sequence: CDR1 MDHEN, CDR2 SYDVKM. For the CDR3, the DNA is TGTGCCAGCAGCCCACGGACTAGCGGGATGCAGACCCAGTACTTC. It yields the protein CASSPRTSGMQTQYF.